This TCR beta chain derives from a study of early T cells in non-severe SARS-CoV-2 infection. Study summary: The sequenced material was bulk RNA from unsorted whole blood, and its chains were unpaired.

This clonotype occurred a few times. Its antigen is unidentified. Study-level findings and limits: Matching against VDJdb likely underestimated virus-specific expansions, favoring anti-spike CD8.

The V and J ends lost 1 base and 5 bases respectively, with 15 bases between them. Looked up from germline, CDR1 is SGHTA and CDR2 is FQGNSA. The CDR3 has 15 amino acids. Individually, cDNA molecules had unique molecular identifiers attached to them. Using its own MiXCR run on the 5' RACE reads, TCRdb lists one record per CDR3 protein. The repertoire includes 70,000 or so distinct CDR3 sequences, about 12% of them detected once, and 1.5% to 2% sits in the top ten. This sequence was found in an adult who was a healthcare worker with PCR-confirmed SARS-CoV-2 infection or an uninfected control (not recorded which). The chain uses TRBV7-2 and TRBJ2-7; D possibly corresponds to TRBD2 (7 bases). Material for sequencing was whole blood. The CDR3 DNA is TGTGCCAGCAGCTTAGACCCTCGGGGGGCGGACGAGCAGTACTTC. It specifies CASSLDPRGADEQYF. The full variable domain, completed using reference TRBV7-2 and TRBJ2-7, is GAGVSQSPSNKVTEKGKDVELRCDPISGHTALYWYRQSLGQGLEFLIYFQGNSAPDKSGLPSDRFSAERTGGSVSTLTIQRTQQEDSAVYLCASSLDPRGADEQYFGPGTRLTVT.